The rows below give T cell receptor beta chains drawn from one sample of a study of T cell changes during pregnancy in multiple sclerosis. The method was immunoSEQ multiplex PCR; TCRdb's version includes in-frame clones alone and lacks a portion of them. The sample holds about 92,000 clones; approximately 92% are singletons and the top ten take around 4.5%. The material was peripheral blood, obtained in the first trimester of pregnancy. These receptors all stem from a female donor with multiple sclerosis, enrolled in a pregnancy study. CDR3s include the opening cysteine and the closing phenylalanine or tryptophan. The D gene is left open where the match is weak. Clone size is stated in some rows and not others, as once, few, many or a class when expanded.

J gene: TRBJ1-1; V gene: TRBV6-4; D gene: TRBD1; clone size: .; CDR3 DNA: TGTGCCAGCAGTCCCGGACAGGGGTGGACTGAAGCTTTCTTT; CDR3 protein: CASSPGQGWTEAFF
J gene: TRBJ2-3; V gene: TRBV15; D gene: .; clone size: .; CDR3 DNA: TGTGCCACCAGCCTTCGTAGCACAGATACGCAGTATTTT; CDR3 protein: CATSLRSTDTQYF
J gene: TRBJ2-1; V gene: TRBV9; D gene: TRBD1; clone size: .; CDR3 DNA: TGTGCCAGCAGCTACGGGACAGGGGCCTACAATGAGCAGTTCTTC; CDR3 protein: CASSYGTGAYNEQFF
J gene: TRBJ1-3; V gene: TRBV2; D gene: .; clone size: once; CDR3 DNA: TGTGCCAGCATTGGACAGACGAGCTCTGGAAACACCATATATTTT; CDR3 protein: CASIGQTSSGNTIYF
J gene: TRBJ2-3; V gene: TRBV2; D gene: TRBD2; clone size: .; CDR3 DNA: TGTGCCAGCAGTCGTAATTTCCTAGCGGGGGGGCCTAAAGATACGCAGTATTTT; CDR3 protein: CASSRNFLAGGPKDTQYF
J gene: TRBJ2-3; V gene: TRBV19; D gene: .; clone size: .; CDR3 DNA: TGTGCCAGTAGTATGGGCGGGGAGGCAGATACGCAGTATTTT; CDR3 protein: CASSMGGEADTQYF
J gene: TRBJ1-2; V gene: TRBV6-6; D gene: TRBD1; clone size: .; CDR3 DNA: TGTGCCAGCAGTTACAACCCACAGGGGGCCTATGGCTACACCTTC; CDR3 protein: CASSYNPQGAYGYTF
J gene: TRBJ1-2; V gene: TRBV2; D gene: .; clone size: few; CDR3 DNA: TGTGCCAGCAGTACAGGGGGCTACACCTTC; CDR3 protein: CASSTGGYTF
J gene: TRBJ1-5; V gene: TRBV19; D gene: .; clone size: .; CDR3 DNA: TGTGCCAGTAGTACCCAAACCGACCGAAAAGGGGGTCAGCCCCAGCATTTT; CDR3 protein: CASSTQTDRKGGQPQHF
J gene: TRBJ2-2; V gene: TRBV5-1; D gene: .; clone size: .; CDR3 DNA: TGCGCCAGCAGCTTGGCCCCCCCAGGGGTGGGATCGTTTACCGGGGAGCTGTTTTTT; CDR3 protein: CASSLAPPGVGSFTGELFF
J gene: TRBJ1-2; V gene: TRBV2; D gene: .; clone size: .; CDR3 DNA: TGTGCCGGGGCCAGCCAGTATGGCTACACCTTC; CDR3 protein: CAGASQYGYTF
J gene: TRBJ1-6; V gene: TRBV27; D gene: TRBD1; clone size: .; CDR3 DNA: TGTGCCAGCAGTTTAGAGGGACAGAACTCCAATTCACCCCTCCACTTT; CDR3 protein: CASSLEGQNSNSPLHF
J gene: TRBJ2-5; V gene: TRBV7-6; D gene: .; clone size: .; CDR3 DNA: TGTGCCAGCAGCGCCTTTACGAGTCAAGAGACCCAGTACTTC; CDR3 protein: CASSAFTSQETQYF
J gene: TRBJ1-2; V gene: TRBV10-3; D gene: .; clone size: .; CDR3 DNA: TGTGCCATCAGTGAGTCGTGGCAGGGGAGAGGAGGCTACACCTTC; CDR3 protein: CAISESWQGRGGYTF
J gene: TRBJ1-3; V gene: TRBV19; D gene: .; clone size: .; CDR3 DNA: TGTGCCAGTAGTATCTGGCGGAGCTCTGGAAACACCATATATTTT; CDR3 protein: CASSIWRSSGNTIYF
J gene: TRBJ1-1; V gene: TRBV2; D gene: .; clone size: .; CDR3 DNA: TGTGCCAGCAGACCGGGACACCTGAACACTGAAGCTTTCTTT; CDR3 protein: CASRPGHLNTEAFF
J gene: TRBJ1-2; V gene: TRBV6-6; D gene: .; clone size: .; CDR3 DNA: TGTGCCAGCAGTTACCGCCCGGGGGGGCTTAACTATGGCTACACCTTC; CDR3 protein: CASSYRPGGLNYGYTF
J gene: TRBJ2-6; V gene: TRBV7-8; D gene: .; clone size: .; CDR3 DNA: TGTGCCAGCAGCTTACCGGTCCCCTCTGGGGCCAACGTCCTGACTTTC; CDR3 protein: CASSLPVPSGANVLTF
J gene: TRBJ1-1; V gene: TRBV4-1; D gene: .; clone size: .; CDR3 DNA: TGCGCCAGCAGCTGGGGGGGAAAAGCTTTCTTT; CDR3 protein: CASSWGGKAFF
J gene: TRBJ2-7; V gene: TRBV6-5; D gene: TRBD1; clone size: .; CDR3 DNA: TGTGCCACTTCCGGGACAGGGTCCTACGAGCAGTACTTC; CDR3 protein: CATSGTGSYEQYF
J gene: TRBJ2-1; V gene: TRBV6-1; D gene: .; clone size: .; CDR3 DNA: TGTGCCAGCAGTGATTTTGGACTCGGGGGATACAATGAGCAGTTCTTC; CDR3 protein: CASSDFGLGGYNEQFF
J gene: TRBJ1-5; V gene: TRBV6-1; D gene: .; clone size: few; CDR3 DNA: TGTGCCAGCAGTGAAGGTTGGTGGTTTCGGGATTTT; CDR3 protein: CASSEGWWFRDF
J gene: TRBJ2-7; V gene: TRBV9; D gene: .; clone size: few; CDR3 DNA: TGTGCCAGCAGCGTAGGAAGTGAGGCCGAGCAGTACTTC; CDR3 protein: CASSVGSEAEQYF
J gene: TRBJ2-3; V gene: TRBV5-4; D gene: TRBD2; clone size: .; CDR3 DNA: TGTGCCAGCACCTCGGGACTATTCACAGATACGCAGTATTTT; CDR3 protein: CASTSGLFTDTQYF
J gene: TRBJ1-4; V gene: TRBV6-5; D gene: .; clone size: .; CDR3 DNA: TGTGCCAGCAGTTTCGAGGGAGGTCACGAAAAACTGTTTTTT; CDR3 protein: CASSFEGGHEKLFF
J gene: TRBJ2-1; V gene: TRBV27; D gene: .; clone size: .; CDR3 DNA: TGTGCCAGCAGTTTGATCAGGGTCAGGGTAGGGAATGAGCAGTTCTTC; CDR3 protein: CASSLIRVRVGNEQFF
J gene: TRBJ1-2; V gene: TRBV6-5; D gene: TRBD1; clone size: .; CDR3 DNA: TGTGCCAGCAGTTACGGGGGACAGCTTTATGGCTACACCTTC; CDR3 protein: CASSYGGQLYGYTF
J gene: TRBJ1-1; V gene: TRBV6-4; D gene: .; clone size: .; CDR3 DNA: TGTGCCAGCAGTTCATACAGGGACACTGAAGCTTTCTTT; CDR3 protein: CASSSYRDTEAFF
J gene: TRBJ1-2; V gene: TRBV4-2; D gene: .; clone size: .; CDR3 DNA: TGTGCCAGCAGCCAAGGAGTGGGGCAGGGCCGCGGAAAATTGAGTGGCTACACCTTC; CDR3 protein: CASSQGVGQGRGKLSGYTF
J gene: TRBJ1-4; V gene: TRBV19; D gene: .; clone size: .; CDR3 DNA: TGTGCCAGTCGACTTGCAACTAATGAAAAACTGTTTTTT; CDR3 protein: CASRLATNEKLFF
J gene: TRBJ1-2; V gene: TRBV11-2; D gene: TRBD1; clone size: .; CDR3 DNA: TGTGCCAGCACCCGACAGGGGGGAGTGAGCTACACCTTC; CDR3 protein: CASTRQGGVSYTF
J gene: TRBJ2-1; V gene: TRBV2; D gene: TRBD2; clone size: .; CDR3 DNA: TGTGCCAGCAGTGAAGTTGGCGGGAGCTCCTACAATGAGCAGTTCTTC; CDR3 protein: CASSEVGGSSYNEQFF
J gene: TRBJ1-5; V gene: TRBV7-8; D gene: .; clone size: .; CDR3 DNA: TGTGCCAGCAGCTTAGCCAGAATCAATCAGCCCCAGCATTTT; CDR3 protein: CASSLARINQPQHF
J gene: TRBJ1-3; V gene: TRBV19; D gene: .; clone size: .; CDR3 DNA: TGTGCCAGTAGTACAGGACTCGGAAACACCATATATTTT; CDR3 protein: CASSTGLGNTIYF
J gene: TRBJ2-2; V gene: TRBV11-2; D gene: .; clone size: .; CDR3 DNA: TGTGCCAGCGAGGGTACCTTACGGACCGGGGAGCTGTTTTTT; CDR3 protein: CASEGTLRTGELFF
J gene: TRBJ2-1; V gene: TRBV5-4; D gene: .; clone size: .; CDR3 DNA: TGTGCCAGCAGTGGCCATGAGCAGTTCTTC; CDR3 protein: CASSGHEQFF
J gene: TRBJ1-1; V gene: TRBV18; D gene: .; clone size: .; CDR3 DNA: TGTGCCAGCTCACCAGGAGGGATCAGTATCGGAGCTTTCTTT; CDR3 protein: CASSPGGISIGAFF